This T cell receptor (beta chain) appears in the sequencing data of a study of blood T cell repertoires in COVID-19. The assay was immunoSEQ multiplex PCR, and TCRdb's table has in-frame clones only and misses some. Of about 160,000 clones listed, approximately 88% are singletons. The ends were cut back, 0 bases at V and 5 bases at J, with 13 bases in the middle. Germline V CDR1 and CDR2: LGHDT, YNNKEL (reference sequence). The CDR3 is 15 residues long. V usage is TRBV3-1 (or the pseudogene TRBV3-2) and J usage is TRBJ1-1; D possibly corresponds to TRBD1 (6 bases). The source material was peripheral blood. This TCR came from a woman aged 80 or over with active or convalescent COVID-19. The CDR3 nucleotides read TGTGCCAGCAGCCAAGATCGGGGGGCGCGTACTGAAGCTTTCTTT. It yields the protein CASSQDRGARTEAFF.